The rows below give T cell receptor beta chains drawn from one sample of a study of T cell responses to AZD1222 COVID-19 vaccine. Measured with immunoSEQ multiplex PCR; TCRdb has only the in-frame clones, and not every one. The repertoire holds about 150,000 clones, with around 86% as singletons. The sequenced sample was peripheral blood, obtained 28 days after the second AZD1222 dose. These TCRs come from an adult who received the AZD1222 COVID-19 vaccine. The CDR3 runs from the conserved cysteine through the conserved F or W. D genes are given only for firm matches. Size tells how often a clone was seen (once, few, many) or the class of an expanded clone, and some rows leave it out.

>TRBV25-1|TRBJ1-1|NA|NA|12
CASIGFGSEAFF
TGTGCCAGCATAGGATTCGGATCTGAAGCTTTCTTT
>TRBV11-2|TRBJ1-1|NA|NA|13
CASRLNGQFEAFF
TGTGCCAGCAGACTTAACGGACAGTTTGAAGCTTTCTTT
>TRBV19|TRBJ2-1|NA|once|17
CASSIATGAGWYNEQFF
TGTGCCAGTAGTATCGCGACCGGAGCGGGTTGGTACAATGAGCAGTTCTTC
>TRBV6-5|TRBJ1-5|NA|NA|15
CASSYFRDSNQPQHF
TGTGCCAGCAGTTACTTCAGGGATAGCAATCAGCCCCAGCATTTT
>TRBV4-2|TRBJ2-1|TRBD1|NA|15
CASSQAMQGDNEQFF
TGTGCCAGCAGCCAAGCGATGCAGGGGGACAATGAGCAGTTCTTC
>TRBV12-3/TRBV12-4|TRBJ2-5|TRBD2|NA|13
CASSSRGVETQYF
TGTGCCAGCAGTTCCCGGGGGGTAGAGACCCAGTACTTC
>TRBV7-6|TRBJ2-7|TRBD2|NA|15
CASSLEGVLAESQYF
TGTGCCAGCAGCTTAGAGGGAGTGCTAGCGGAGAGCCAGTACTTC
>TRBV7-9|TRBJ1-3|NA|NA|14
CASSKDSPGDTIYF
TGTGCCAGCAGCAAAGACAGTCCAGGGGACACCATATATTTT
>TRBV6-4|TRBJ1-2|NA|NA|14
CASHLGAISYGYTF
TGTGCCAGCCATCTGGGCGCGATAAGCTATGGCTACACCTTC
>TRBV7-9|TRBJ2-7|NA|NA|13
CASSHKAIDEQYF
TGTGCCAGCAGCCATAAGGCAATAGACGAGCAGTACTTC
>TRBV7-9|TRBJ2-7|TRBD2|medium-sized|15
CASSTGLTSPYEQYF
TGTGCCAGCAGCACGGGGTTGACTAGCCCCTACGAGCAGTACTTC
>TRBV6-5|TRBJ2-7|NA|NA|13
CASSPQGLWEQYF
TGTGCCAGCAGTCCCCAGGGCCTATGGGAGCAGTACTTC
>TRBV5-1|TRBJ2-3|NA|NA|15
CASSLGGTNEDTQYF
TGCGCCAGCAGCTTGGGGGGAACGAACGAGGATACGCAGTATTTT
>TRBV3-1/TRBV3-2|TRBJ2-2|TRBD2|many|20
CASSQAKGRGTSGHTGELFF
TGTGCCAGCAGCCAAGCAAAAGGTCGCGGGACTAGCGGTCACACCGGGGAGCTGTTTTTT
>TRBV3-1/TRBV3-2|TRBJ2-1|NA|NA|14
CASSHLKTSNEQFF
TGTGCCAGCAGCCACCTTAAAACGAGTAATGAGCAGTTCTTC
>TRBV21-1|TRBJ1-5|NA|few|17
CASSKETGGRNNQPQHF
TGTGCCAGCAGCAAAGAGACGGGGGGCCGTAATAATCAGCCCCAGCATTTT
>TRBV6-6|TRBJ2-1|NA|NA|16
CASSYSQGISDNEQFF
TGTGCCAGCAGTTACTCGCAGGGTATTTCCGACAATGAGCAGTTCTTC
>TRBV5-4|TRBJ2-5|NA|NA|13
CASSLVGRETQYF
TGTGCCAGCAGCTTGGTGGGCCGGGAGACCCAGTACTTC
>TRBV10-3|TRBJ2-1|NA|NA|16
CAISDPRGGAYNEQFF
TGTGCCATCAGTGACCCTAGGGGCGGGGCCTACAATGAGCAGTTCTTC
>TRBV4-1|TRBJ1-5|TRBD1|NA|16
CASSQEGTGGLQPQHF
TGCGCCAGCAGCCAAGAAGGGACAGGGGGCCTTCAGCCCCAGCATTTT
>TRBV4-3|TRBJ2-1|NA|NA|16
CASSQKLSGRVGEQFF
TGCGCCAGCAGCCAGAAACTATCGGGACGGGTCGGTGAGCAGTTCTTC
>TRBV19|TRBJ2-1|NA|medium-sized|14
CASSLVGSYNEQFF
TGTGCCAGTAGCCTGGTCGGGAGCTACAATGAGCAGTTCTTC
>TRBV28|TRBJ2-2|NA|NA|15
CASSNRAPDTGELFF
TGTGCCAGCAGTAACAGAGCCCCGGACACCGGGGAGCTGTTTTTT
>TRBV19|TRBJ2-7|TRBD2|NA|15
CASSGTSGAPGEQYF
TGTGCCAGTAGTGGGACTAGCGGGGCCCCCGGCGAGCAGTACTTC
>TRBV10-3|TRBJ1-2|NA|NA|13
CAISDREVGGYTF
TGTGCCATCAGTGATAGGGAGGTAGGGGGCTACACCTTC
>TRBV2|TRBJ2-7|TRBD2|NA|15
CASSGVRAGSYEQYF
TGTGCCAGCAGTGGGGTTAGAGCGGGAAGCTACGAGCAGTACTTC
>TRBV28|TRBJ1-4|TRBD1|once|15
CASSRAGTGNEKLFF
TGTGCCAGCAGTAGAGCTGGGACAGGTAATGAAAAACTGTTTTTT
>TRBV28|TRBJ2-7|TRBD1|NA|15
CASRPTGARAPQQYF
TGTGCCAGCAGGCCCACAGGGGCAAGGGCCCCGCAGCAGTACTTC
>TRBV7-3|TRBJ1-6|TRBD1|NA|14
CASSLGQVNSPLHF
TGTGCCAGCAGCCTCGGACAGGTGAATTCACCCCTCCACTTT
>TRBV5-1|TRBJ2-5|TRBD2|NA|16
CASSRLAGGKQETQYF
TGCGCCAGCAGCCGACTAGCGGGAGGAAAGCAAGAGACCCAGTACTTC
>TRBV5-4|TRBJ2-2|TRBD2|NA|16
CASSSLAGGPSGELFF
TGTGCCAGCAGCTCCTTGGCGGGAGGGCCATCCGGGGAGCTGTTTTTT
>TRBV7-6|TRBJ2-5|NA|NA|13
CASSLRYQETQYF
TGTGCCAGCAGCCTAAGGTATCAAGAGACCCAGTACTTC
>TRBV2|TRBJ2-7|NA|NA|14
CASRRYTGVDEQYF
TGTGCCAGCAGGAGATACACGGGAGTTGATGAGCAGTACTTC
>TRBV7-7|TRBJ2-1|TRBD2|NA|16
CASSLGTSDTYNEQFF
TGTGCTAGCAGCTTAGGGACTAGCGACACCTACAATGAGCAGTTCTTC
>TRBV3-1/TRBV3-2|TRBJ2-1|NA|NA|14
CASSHARVGSEQFF
TGTGCCAGCAGCCACGCCCGGGTGGGCAGTGAGCAGTTCTTC
>TRBV5-1|TRBJ1-2|NA|NA|14
CASSLQGRGDGYTF
TGCGCCAGCAGCTTGCAGGGTCGCGGTGATGGCTACACCTTC
>TRBV5-1|TRBJ1-1|NA|NA|12
CASSLEVTEAFF
TGCGCCAGCAGCTTGGAAGTCACTGAAGCTTTCTTT
>TRBV20-1|TRBJ2-7|NA|few|11
CSAPDPGEQYF
TGCAGTGCGCCGGACCCAGGCGAGCAGTACTTC
>TRBV25-1|TRBJ2-5|NA|NA|13
CASSDGGMETQYF
TGTGCCAGCAGTGATGGAGGTATGGAGACCCAGTACTTC
>TRBV9|TRBJ1-5|NA|NA|13
CASSVDGNQPQHF
TGTGCCAGCAGCGTGGACGGTAATCAGCCCCAGCATTTT
>TRBV4-3|TRBJ1-6|NA|NA|19
CASSQDWTEGSSYNSPLHF
TGCGCCAGCAGCCAAGATTGGACTGAGGGGAGCTCCTATAATTCACCCCTCCACTTT
>TRBV7-3|TRBJ2-5|NA|NA|13
CASSLGPLGTQYF
TGTGCCAGCAGCTTGGGACCCCTCGGGACCCAGTACTTC
>TRBV30|TRBJ1-2|NA|NA|14
CAWSVGARSWGYTF
TGTGCCTGGAGTGTCGGGGCCCGCTCCTGGGGCTACACCTTC
>TRBV3-1/TRBV3-2|TRBJ2-7|TRBD2|once|18
CASSRQPSLAGGSYEQYF
TGTGCCAGCAGCCGCCAACCCTCCCTAGCGGGGGGCTCCTACGAGCAGTACTTC
>TRBV5-1|TRBJ2-1|NA|NA|16
CASSNDPVIGYNEQFF
TGCGCCAGCAGCAACGACCCGGTGATCGGCTACAATGAGCAGTTCTTC
>TRBV5-6|TRBJ1-3|NA|NA|16
CASSGARKISGNTIYF
TGTGCCAGCAGCGGGGCACGTAAAATCTCTGGAAACACCATATATTTT
>TRBV5-4|TRBJ1-3|NA|NA|15
CASSAGGVSGNTIYF
TGTGCCAGCAGCGCGGGTGGGGTCTCTGGAAACACCATATATTTT
>TRBV5-1|TRBJ2-3|NA|NA|14
CASSLSSQTDTQYF
TGCGCCAGCAGCTTATCCAGCCAGACAGATACGCAGTATTTT
>TRBV29-1|TRBJ1-2|TRBD1|NA|12
CSVEEQGGGYTF
TGCAGCGTTGAAGAGCAGGGGGGAGGCTACACCTTC
>TRBV5-1|TRBJ2-1|TRBD2|NA|18
CASSLVAIGLADYNEQFF
TGCGCCAGCAGCTTGGTCGCAATAGGACTAGCGGACTACAATGAGCAGTTCTTC
>TRBV5-1|TRBJ1-2|TRBD1|medium-sized|13
CASSPGQFRGYTF
TGCGCCAGCAGCCCGGGACAGTTTCGTGGCTACACCTTC
>TRBV25-1|TRBJ2-2|NA|NA|13
CASKGALIGELFF
TGTGCCAGCAAAGGAGCACTAATCGGGGAGCTGTTTTTT
>TRBV7-9|TRBJ1-1|TRBD1|NA|15
CASSSTDRANTEAFF
TGTGCCAGCAGCTCCACGGACAGGGCGAACACTGAAGCTTTCTTT
>TRBV5-1|TRBJ2-5|NA|NA|14
CASSLVRGEETQYF
TGCGCCAGCAGCTTGGTTAGGGGGGAAGAGACCCAGTACTTC